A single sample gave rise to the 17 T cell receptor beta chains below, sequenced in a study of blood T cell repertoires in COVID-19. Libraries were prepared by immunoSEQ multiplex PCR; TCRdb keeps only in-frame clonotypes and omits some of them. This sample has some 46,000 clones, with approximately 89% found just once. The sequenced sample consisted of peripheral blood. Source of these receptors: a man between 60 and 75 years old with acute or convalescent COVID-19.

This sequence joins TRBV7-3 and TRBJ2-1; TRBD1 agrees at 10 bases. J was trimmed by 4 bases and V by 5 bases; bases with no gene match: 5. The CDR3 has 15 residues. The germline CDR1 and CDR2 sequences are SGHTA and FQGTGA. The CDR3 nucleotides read TGTGCCAGCAGCCCGACAGGGGGCCTATACAATGAGCAGTTCTTC. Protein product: CASSPTGGLYNEQFF.

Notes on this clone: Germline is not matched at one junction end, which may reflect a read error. Written as DNA, the CDR3 is TGTGCCAGCAGTCTTTCAACAGGGGGCGCGAGTTTT. It translates to CASSLSTGGASF. The chain employs TRBV12-3 or TRBV12-4 and TRBJ2-3; the match to TRBD1 covers 9 bases. The CDR3 runs to 12 residues.

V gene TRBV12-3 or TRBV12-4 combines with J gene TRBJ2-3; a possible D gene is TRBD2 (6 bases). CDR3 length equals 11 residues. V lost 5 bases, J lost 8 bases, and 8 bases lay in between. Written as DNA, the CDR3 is TGTGCCAGCAGTCTGGGGGGTACGCAGTATTTT. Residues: CASSLGGTQYF.

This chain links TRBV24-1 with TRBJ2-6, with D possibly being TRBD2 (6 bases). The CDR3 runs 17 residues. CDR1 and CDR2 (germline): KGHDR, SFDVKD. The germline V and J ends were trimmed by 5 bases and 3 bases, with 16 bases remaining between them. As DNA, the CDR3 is TGTGCCACCAGTGGCTATATTGGAGGGGTTGGGGCCAACGTCCTGACTTTC. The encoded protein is CATSGYIGGVGANVLTF.

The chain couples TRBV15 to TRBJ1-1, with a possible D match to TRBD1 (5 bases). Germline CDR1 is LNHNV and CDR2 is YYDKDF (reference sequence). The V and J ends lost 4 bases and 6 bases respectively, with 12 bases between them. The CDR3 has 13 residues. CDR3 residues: CATSTLGGAEAFF. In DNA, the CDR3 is TGTGCCACCAGCACCCTCGGGGGGGCTGAAGCTTTCTTT.

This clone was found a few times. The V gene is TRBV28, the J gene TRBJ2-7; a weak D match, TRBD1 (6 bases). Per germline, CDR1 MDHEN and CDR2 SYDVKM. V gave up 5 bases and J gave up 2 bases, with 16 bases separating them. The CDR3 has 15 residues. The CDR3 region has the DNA TGTGCCAGCAGTCAGCCGAGGACAGCAACCTACGAGCAGTACTTC. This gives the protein CASSQPRTATYEQYF.

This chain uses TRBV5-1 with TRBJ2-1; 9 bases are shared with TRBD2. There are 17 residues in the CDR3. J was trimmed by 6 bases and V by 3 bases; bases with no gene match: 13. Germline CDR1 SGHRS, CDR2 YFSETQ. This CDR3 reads CASSSNTWREGRNEQFF. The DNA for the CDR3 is TGCGCCAGCAGCTCCAACACCTGGCGGGAGGGCCGCAATGAGCAGTTCTTC.

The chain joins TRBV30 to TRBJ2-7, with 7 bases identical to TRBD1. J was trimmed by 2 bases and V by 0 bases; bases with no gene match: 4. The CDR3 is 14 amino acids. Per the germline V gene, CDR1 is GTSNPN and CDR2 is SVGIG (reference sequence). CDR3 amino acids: CAWSVATGTYEQYF. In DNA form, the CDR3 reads TGTGCCTGGAGTGTCGCGACAGGGACCTACGAGCAGTACTTC.

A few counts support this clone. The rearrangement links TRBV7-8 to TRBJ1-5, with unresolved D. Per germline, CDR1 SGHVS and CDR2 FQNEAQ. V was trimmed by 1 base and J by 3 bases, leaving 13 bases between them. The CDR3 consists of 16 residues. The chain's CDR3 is CASSLGGSRINQPQHF. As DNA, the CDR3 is TGTGCCAGCAGCTTAGGAGGGAGCCGGATCAATCAGCCCCAGCATTTT.

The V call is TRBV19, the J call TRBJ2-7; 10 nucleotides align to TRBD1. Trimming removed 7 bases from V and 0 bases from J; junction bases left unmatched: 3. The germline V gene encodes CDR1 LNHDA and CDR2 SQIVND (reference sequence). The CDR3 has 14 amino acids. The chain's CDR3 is CASKGQGDSYEQYF. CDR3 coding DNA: TGTGCCAGTAAAGGACAGGGGGACTCCTACGAGCAGTACTTC.

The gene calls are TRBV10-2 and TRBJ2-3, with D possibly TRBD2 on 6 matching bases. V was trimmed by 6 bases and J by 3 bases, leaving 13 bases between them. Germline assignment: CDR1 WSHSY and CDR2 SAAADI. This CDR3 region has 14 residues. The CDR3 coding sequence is TGCGCCAGCAGGAGGGGAGGAGGGACAGATACGCAGTATTTT. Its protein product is CASRRGGGTDTQYF.

The CDR3 spells CASSLELAGAYNEQFF. The CDR3 DNA sequence: TGCGCCAGCAGCCTAGAACTAGCGGGAGCCTACAATGAGCAGTTCTTC. The chain recombines TRBV5-1 with TRBJ2-1; TRBD2 aligns across 11 bases. CDR3 size: 16 residues. CDR1 and CDR2 from the germline V gene are SGHRS and YFSETQ. After removal of 4 bases from V and 2 bases from J, the junction contained 5 bases not matched to a gene.

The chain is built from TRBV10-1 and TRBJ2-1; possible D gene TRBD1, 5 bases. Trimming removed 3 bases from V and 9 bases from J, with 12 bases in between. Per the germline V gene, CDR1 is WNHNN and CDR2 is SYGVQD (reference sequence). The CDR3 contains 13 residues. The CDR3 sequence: CASSDRGTGEQFF. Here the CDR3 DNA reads TGCGCCAGCAGTGATAGGGGTACAGGTGAGCAGTTCTTC.

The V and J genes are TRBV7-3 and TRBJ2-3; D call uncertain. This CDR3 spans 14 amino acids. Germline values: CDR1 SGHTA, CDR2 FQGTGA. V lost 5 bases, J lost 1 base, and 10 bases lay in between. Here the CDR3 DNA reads TGTGCCAGCAGCCCTAGTTCGGGCACAGATACGCAGTATTTT. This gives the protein CASSPSSGTDTQYF.

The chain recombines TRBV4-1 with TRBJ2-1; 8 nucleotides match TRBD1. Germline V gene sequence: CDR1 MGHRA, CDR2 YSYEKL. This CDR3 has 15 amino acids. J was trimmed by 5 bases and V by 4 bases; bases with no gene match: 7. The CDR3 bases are TGCGCCAGCAGCCTCCGGGACAGGAACGACAATGAGCAGTTCTTC. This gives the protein CASSLRDRNDNEQFF.

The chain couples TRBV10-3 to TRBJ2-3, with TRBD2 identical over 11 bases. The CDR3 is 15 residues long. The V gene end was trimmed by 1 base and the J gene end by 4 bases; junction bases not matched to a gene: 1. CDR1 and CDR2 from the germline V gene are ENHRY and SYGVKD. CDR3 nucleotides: TGTGCCATCAGTGAGTTAGCGGGAGGGGCAGATACGCAGTATTTT. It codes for CAISELAGGADTQYF.

The CDR3 sequence: CASSVSGTSRAYNEQFF. Here the CDR3 DNA reads TGTGCCAGCAGCGTATCCGGGACTAGCCGAGCCTACAATGAGCAGTTCTTC. This chain uses TRBV9 with TRBJ2-1; 9 nucleotides agree with TRBD2. Losses at the gene ends were 1 base for V and 2 bases for J; bases not matched to a gene: 7. The CDR3 consists of 17 residues. Germline lookup yields CDR1 SGDLS and CDR2 YYNGEE.